The sequence of this T cell receptor beta chain was determined in a study of cytomegalovirus exposure and HLA in healthy donors listed by TCRdb under 2017. For context, the study as a whole: An earlier analysis of roughly 500 of the donors reported approximately 280 Gb of sequence data and some 110 million unique TCR beta sequences obtained from 180 million or so T cells. Both class I and class II loci were covered by HLA typing, at four-digit resolution. An earlier analysis of more than 450 of the donors used high-throughput TCR beta sequencing to judge whether each TCR beta V gene segment behaved as functional or pseudogenic. In a later analysis, previously published TCR beta repertoires from 666 donors were re-analyzed and high-resolution HLA genotyping was added so that TCR occurrence patterns could be studied. Approximately 310 gigabases of sequencing data and 70 million to 95 million unique TCR sequences made up an early release that covered approximately 700 HLA-typed donors. A later genetic analysis used genome-wide SNP genotypes for about 65% of the 666 donors, treating that subset as a discovery cohort. The study used immunosequencing to profile the T cell repertoires of more than 650 subjects and linked those repertoires to cytomegalovirus serostatus. Besides the first cohort of more than 650 subjects, a separate validation cohort made up of some 110 different subjects was used. Donor age, sex, ethnicity and CMV serostatus were collected together with the repertoire data. Roughly 5 DR-DQ haplotypes were treated as single units for association and clustering because of strong linkage in the cohort. To predict cytomegalovirus infection status, the study combined high-throughput TCR immunosequencing, statistical association of individual TCRs with disease status, and machine learning. Typing coverage differed by locus: A, B, C, DRB1 and DQB1 were typed in roughly 629-630 donors, DQA1 in around 500, DPA1 in some 610, and DPB1 in about 450. The genetic ancestry cluster associated with self-reported Caucasian donors included about four fifths of the approximately 430 genotyped donors. The later analysis used no new phenotypic data to find candidate immune exposures, relying instead on TCR beta sequences and their occurrence across donors. The study aimed to test whether signatures of past pathogen exposure could be identified by cataloging public T cell receptors. All discovery cohort repertoires had been generated on a single sequencing platform. On average, about 240,000 unique TCR beta nucleotide sequences were sequenced per donor among roughly 430 genotyped donors of the cohort, with roughly 18% of those sequences being non-productive. Broader findings and caveats from the paper: Several of the top co-occurrence clusters appeared to be linked to parvovirus B19, influenza, CMV and Epstein-Barr virus, according to a later analysis. A few of the identified cytomegalovirus-associated TCR beta chains were confirmed in vitro to be specific for cytomegalovirus antigens. According to a later genetic analysis, donors in an Asian-associated ancestry cluster had fewer N-insertions in productive TCRs than the approximately 650-donor mean. In this cohort, only TCR beta chains were sequenced, and detectable features were limited by the absence of alpha or paired-chain data. The 87-base-pair reads could not distinguish some IMGT-functional V segments, including TRBV6-2 and TRBV6-3, so those segments were excluded. In a later genetic analysis, a missense DCLRE1C variant was associated with V-gene and J-gene trimming of TCR beta chains, and the association was replicated in an independent cohort. Across donors, most TCR sequences were observed very rarely, whereas some public TCRs were present in many individuals. The earlier analysis of 587 of the donors excluded roughly 17 rarely observed V segments, including chromosome 9 orphons, because counts were too low. Because some donors lacked HLA typing at each locus, the association tests relied only on the typed subset. When HLA alleles, especially DR and DQ, strongly co-occurred, attributing TCR associations to individual alleles was difficult. Presence/absence analyses assumed roughly uniform sequencing depth across donors, an assumption that may not hold. In an earlier analysis of approximately 600 of the donors, most TCR beta V segments were observed in productive rearrangements about 87% or about 30% of the time, broadly matching IMGT annotations. Linkage disequilibrium might explain the correlated functional status among segregating V segments, but an unknown experimental factor could not be ruled out. In a later analysis, most CMV-associated TCR beta chains were found to appear HLA-restricted, with HLA associations seemingly driven largely by CMV exposure. A later analysis associated about 17,000 TCR beta sequences with specific HLA alleles at a false discovery rate of 0.05. Compared with equally common non-associated chains, HLA-associated TCR beta chains in a later analysis were more clonally expanded and had lower generation probabilities. For the cohort, immune exposure information was limited to CMV serostatus. The authors suggested that the approach could potentially be generalized to other disease states and immunological phenotypes. The classifier was reported to diagnose cytomegalovirus status with high specificity and sensitivity in both the original cohort and the validation cohort. A further reported finding was that TCR beta sequences accurately predicted the HLA-A and HLA-B alleles for most subjects in the first cohort. According to a later analysis, TCR association rates differed among HLA loci, with DRB1 alleles showing the most associated TCRs and HLA-C alleles showing the fewest. In the study, approximately 160 TCR beta chains were listed as associated with cytomegalovirus. The sequencing pipeline was judged likely to have produced a cluster of highly shared sequence variants as a technical artifact.

The cohort consisted of hundreds of healthy bone marrow donors. Cohort members were all nominally healthy when sampled, although unrecorded immune exposures were likely present. The donor tested CMV seropositive and was one of the 289 seropositive cohort members. Every donor gave a peripheral blood sample, and the peripheral blood mononuclear cells from that sample were used for TCR beta sequencing. The Qiagen DNeasy Blood Extraction Kit was used to extract genomic DNA from the blood cell samples. The trim is 0 bases for V and 0 bases for J, with a gap of 5 bases between the germline ends. The germline V gene encodes CDR1 LNHDA and CDR2 SQIVND (reference sequence). The cysteine opens and the phenylalanine closes a CDR3 of 15 amino acids. The CDR3 DNA has 45 bases and is translated from base 1. Library preparation was by the immunoSEQ multiplex PCR assay. The multiplex PCR relied on a mix of 60 forward primers for TCR Vbeta segments and 13 reverse primers for TCR Jbeta segments. The CDR3 region of rearranged TCR beta genes was amplified from genomic DNA by a multiplex PCR assay. Amplified TCR beta libraries were sequenced as 87-base-pair reads on the Illumina HiSeq System. The paper's processing steps were these. A later analysis counted tens of millions of unique TCR beta chains across the 666 repertoires, and around 12 million of these chains were shared by at least two donors. To remove PCR and sequencing errors, raw reads were error-corrected and collapsed into unique sequences using a nearest-neighbor algorithm that merged closely related sequences. CDR3 sequences were aligned to IMGT reference sequences to assign V, D and J gene segments. For a sequence to be retained, a match of at least six nucleotides was required to both a V gene segment and a J gene segment. A rearrangement was called productive if the CDR3 had no stop codons and remained in frame with V and J, and every other rearrangement was called non-productive. CDR3 was defined according to IMGT convention as the region running from the second conserved V-encoded cysteine to the conserved J-encoded phenylalanine. The earlier analysis of fewer than 750 of the donors excluded sequences that lacked an unambiguous match to a single V gene segment. In an earlier analysis of a few hundred of the donors, V segments were called functional above 56.7% productive rearrangements and were called segregating when the between-donor standard deviation exceeded 5%. A statistical classification framework was built for diagnosing cytomegalovirus status from the catalog of TCR beta chain sequences. V and J gene assignment, in a later analysis, came from comparing TCR nucleotide sequences with IMGT/GENE-DB human TR gene sequences. A later analysis assigned CDR3 sequences and most-parsimonious VDJ recombination scenarios with the TCRdist pipeline. In a later analysis, every TCR beta chain was defined by the combination of its CDR3 amino acid sequence and its V-gene family, and reads without a unique V-gene family were dropped. As a way to deal with suspected cross-contamination and a sequencing artifact, a later analysis dropped roughly 620 nucleotide sequences that were highly shared and had low generation probability. In a later analysis, a clonal expansion index was calculated for each public chain from normalized within-repertoire ranks of inferred template counts. In a later analysis, generation probabilities were computed using a VDJ recombination model fitted to out-of-frame rearrangements, and the results were checked against IGoR. Hypergeometric tests were used in a later analysis to score TCR-TCR, TCR-HLA and TCR-CMV co-occurrence, with a repertoire-size bias correction applied to the TCR pairs. False discovery rates were estimated in a later analysis by permuting HLA or CMV assignments 20 times. In a later analysis, co-occurring TCRs were grouped using DBSCAN, and TCRdist sequence similarity was added for clustering within HLA-allele-positive subsets. For co-occurrence clustering, repertoires with fewer than 30,000 or more than 120,000 public chains were excluded, along with roughly 5 repertoires with anomalous nucleotide sharing. This immuneACCESS table, as held by TCRdb, lists in-frame sequences with V and J called but not all clones. Of the missing ones, under half trace to an unresolved V gene in checked studies; the others have no known cause. Clonal size and the V and J genes are those of that table, whereas D and trimming came from the DNA. The sample has 100,000 to 150,000 clones on record, roughly 73% of them singletons. The ten top clones hold about 4.5% of the sample.

On this clone itself: The specificity of this receptor is unknown. Base-call qualities are not available, and no considerably larger clone is one nucleotide away.

The sequence derives from a man between 60 and 70 years old in good health and CMV-seropositive. Material: PBMCs. The chain was built from TRBV19 and TRBJ1-4, with the D gene not confidently named. The nucleotide sequence reads as follows: TGTGCCAGTAGTATAGAGGCCACAACTAATGAAAAACTGTTTTTT. It is translated as CASSIEATTNEKLFF.